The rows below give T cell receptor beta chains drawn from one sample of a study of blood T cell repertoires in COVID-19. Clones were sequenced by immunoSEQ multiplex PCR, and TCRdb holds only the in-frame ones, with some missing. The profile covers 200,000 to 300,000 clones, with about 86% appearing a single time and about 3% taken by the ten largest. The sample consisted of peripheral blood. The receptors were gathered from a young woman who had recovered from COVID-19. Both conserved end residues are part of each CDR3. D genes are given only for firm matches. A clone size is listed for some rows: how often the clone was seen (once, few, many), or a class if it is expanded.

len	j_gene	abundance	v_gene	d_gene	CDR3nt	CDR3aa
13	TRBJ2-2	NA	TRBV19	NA	TGTGCCAGTAGTCGAAAACTTCCCGGGGAGCTGTTTTTT	CASSRKLPGELFF
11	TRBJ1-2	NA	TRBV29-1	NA	TGCAGCGCCCGAGCTAACTATGGCTACACCTTC	CSARANYGYTF
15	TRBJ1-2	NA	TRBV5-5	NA	TGTGCCAGCAGCCTCGACAGGTCTATCCTCTATGGCTACACCTTC	CASSLDRSILYGYTF
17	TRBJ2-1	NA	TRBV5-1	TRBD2	TGCGCCAGCAGCCTCCAAGCGGGGGCGAACTCCTACAATGAGCAGTTCTTC	CASSLQAGANSYNEQFF
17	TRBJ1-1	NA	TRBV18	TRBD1	TGTGCCAGCTCACCGTACCCCCTAATTACAGGGGGCACTGAAGCTTTCTTT	CASSPYPLITGGTEAFF
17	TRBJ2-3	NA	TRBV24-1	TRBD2	TGTGCCACCAGTCCCCGCCCAGCGGGGGATGGGACAGATACGCAGTATTTT	CATSPRPAGDGTDTQYF
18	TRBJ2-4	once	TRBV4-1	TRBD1	TGCGCCAGCAGCCAGGGACAGGGCTTGGGGTTTTCCAAAAACATTCAGTACTTC	CASSQGQGLGFSKNIQYF
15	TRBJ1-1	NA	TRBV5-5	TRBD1	TGTGCCAGCAGCTTAACAGGGGCGGGGAACACTGAAGCTTTCTTT	CASSLTGAGNTEAFF
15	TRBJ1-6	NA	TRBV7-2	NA	TGTGCCAGCAGCTTAGGCAGGGAAGCTCTTACACCCCTCCACTTT	CASSLGREALTPLHF
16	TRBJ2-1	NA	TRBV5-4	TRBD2	TGTGCCAGCAGCTTGAAGGCTAGCGGGGGGGCAGGGGAGCAGTTCTTC	CASSLKASGGAGEQFF
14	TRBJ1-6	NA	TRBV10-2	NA	TGCGCCAGCAGTGAGGTCGGGCGAGGGAGGTCCCTCCACTTT	CASSEVGRGRSLHF
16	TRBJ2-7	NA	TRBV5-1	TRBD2	TGCGCCAGCACACTAGCGGGGGGCCTTCCTTCCTACGAGCAGTACTTC	CASTLAGGLPSYEQYF
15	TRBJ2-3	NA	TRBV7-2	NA	TGTGCCAGCAGCTTTCGGGGGGCACCCACAGATACGCAGTATTTT	CASSFRGAPTDTQYF
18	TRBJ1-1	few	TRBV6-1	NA	TGTGCCAGCAGTGAACCCGGTTCAAGGGGATACATGAACACTGAAGCTTTCTTT	CASSEPGSRGYMNTEAFF
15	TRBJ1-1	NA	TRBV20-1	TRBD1	TGCAGTGCTAGTGGGGTCCAGACAGGGGAAACTGAAGCTTTCTTT	CSASGVQTGETEAFF
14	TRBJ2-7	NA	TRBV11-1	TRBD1	TGTGCCAGCAGTACCACAGGGGGACGTTACGAGCAGTACTTC	CASSTTGGRYEQYF
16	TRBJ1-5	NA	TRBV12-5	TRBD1	TGTGCTAGTGGTTTGGTACAGGGGCAGGCCCCCCAGCCCCAGCATTTT	CASGLVQGQAPQPQHF
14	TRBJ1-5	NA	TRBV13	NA	TGTGCCAGCAGCTTCGGGGTTCTTAATCAGCCCCAGCATTTT	CASSFGVLNQPQHF
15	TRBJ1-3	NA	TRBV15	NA	TGTGCCACCAGCAGAGACAGGGGCTCTGGAAACACCATATATTTT	CATSRDRGSGNTIYF
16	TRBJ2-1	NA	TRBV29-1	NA	TGCAGCGTTGAAGACAACCGGGACACCTCCTACAATGAGCAGTTCTTC	CSVEDNRDTSYNEQFF
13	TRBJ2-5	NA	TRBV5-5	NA	TGTGCCAGCAGCCCTCTTCCCCAAGAGGCCCAGTACTTC	CASSPLPQEAQYF
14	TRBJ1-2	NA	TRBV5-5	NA	TGTGCCAGCAGCTTGGTGGGAGATCACTATGGCTACACCTTC	CASSLVGDHYGYTF
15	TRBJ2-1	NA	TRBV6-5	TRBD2	TGTGCCACCAGTCGTTCGGGGGGGCCCGGCAATGAGCAGTTCTTC	CATSRSGGPGNEQFF
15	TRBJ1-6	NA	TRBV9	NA	TGTGCCAGCAGCCGACACGGGGAATATAATTCACCCCTCCACTTT	CASSRHGEYNSPLHF
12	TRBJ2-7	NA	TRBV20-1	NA	TGCAGTGCTAGTCCCTATTCCTACGAGCAGTACTTC	CSASPYSYEQYF
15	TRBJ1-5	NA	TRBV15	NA	TGTGCCACCAGCAGAGACGAGAGGTTGGGTCAGCCCCAGCATTTT	CATSRDERLGQPQHF
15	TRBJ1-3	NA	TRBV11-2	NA	TGTGCCAGCAGCTTAGCAGGGGCGTCTGGAAACACCATATATTTT	CASSLAGASGNTIYF
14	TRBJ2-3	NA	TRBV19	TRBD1	TGTGCCACTTACCCGGGACAGGGGTTGGATACGCAGTATTTT	CATYPGQGLDTQYF
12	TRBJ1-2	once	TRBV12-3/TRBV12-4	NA	TGTGCCAGCACCATCACCGGGAGCGGCTACACCTTC	CASTITGSGYTF
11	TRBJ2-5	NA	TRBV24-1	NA	TGTGCCACCAGTTCCGGAGAGACCCAGTACTTC	CATSSGETQYF
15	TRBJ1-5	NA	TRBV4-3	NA	TGCGCCAGCAGCCTCCTACCGGGACTTAATCAGCCCCAGCATTTT	CASSLLPGLNQPQHF
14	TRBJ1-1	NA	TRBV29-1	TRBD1	TGCAGCGTGACACAGGGGAACATGAACACTGAAGCTTTCTTT	CSVTQGNMNTEAFF
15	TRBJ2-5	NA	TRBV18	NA	TGTGCCAGCTCACCGCCGACTGCAAAGGGGGAGACCCAGTACTTC	CASSPPTAKGETQYF
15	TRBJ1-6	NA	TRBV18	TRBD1	TGTGCCAGCTCACCCGTGTCGGACAGGGTTTCTCCCCTCCACTTT	CASSPVSDRVSPLHF
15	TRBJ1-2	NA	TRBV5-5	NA	TGTGCCAGCAGCTCGACAGGTGCTTCTAACTATGGCTACACCTTC	CASSSTGASNYGYTF
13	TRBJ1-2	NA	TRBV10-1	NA	TGCGCCAGCGGTAACGGGGTGTACTATGGCTACACCTTC	CASGNGVYYGYTF
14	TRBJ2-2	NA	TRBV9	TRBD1	TGTGCCAGCAGCGTAGGTACAGGGGCAGGGGAGCTGTTTTTT	CASSVGTGAGELFF
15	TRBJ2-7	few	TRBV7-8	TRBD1	TGTGCCAGCAGCTATCGGGACAGTGGCTCCTACGAGCAGTACTTC	CASSYRDSGSYEQYF
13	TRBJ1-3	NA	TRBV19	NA	TGTGCCAGTTACCGGGGGTTTGGAAACACCATATATTTT	CASYRGFGNTIYF
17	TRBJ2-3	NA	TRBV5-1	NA	TGCGCCAGCAGCTTGGCGGGGGCGGGGGCCTTCACAGATACGCAGTATTTT	CASSLAGAGAFTDTQYF
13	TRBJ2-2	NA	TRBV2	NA	TGTGCCAGCAGACTACAGGGTTCCGGGGAGCTGTTTTTT	CASRLQGSGELFF
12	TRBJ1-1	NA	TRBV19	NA	TGTGCCAGTAGTACTCAGAGGAGTGAAGCTTTCTTT	CASSTQRSEAFF
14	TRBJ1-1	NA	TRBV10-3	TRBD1	TGTGCCATCAGAGCGACAGGGGGGAGCACTGAAGCTTTCTTT	CAIRATGGSTEAFF
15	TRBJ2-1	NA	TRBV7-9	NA	TGTGCCAGCAGCTTAGCGGGGGCGTCCTACAATGAGCAGTTCTTC	CASSLAGASYNEQFF
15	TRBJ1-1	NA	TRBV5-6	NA	TGTGCCAGCAGCCCCGTAGGGGGTATAGTCACTGAAGCTTTCTTT	CASSPVGGIVTEAFF
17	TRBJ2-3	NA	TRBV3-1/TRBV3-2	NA	TGTGCCAGCAGCCAAGTACCCGAACTAGAGCGCACAGATACGCAGTATTTT	CASSQVPELERTDTQYF
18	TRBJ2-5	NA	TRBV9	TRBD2	TGTGCCAGCAGCGTGGGACTAGCGGGGGCCAAAATACAAGAGACCCAGTACTTC	CASSVGLAGAKIQETQYF
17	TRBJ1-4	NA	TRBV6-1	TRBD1	TGTGCCAGCAGTGACTACAGGGGGCCCACAACTAATGAAAAACTGTTTTTT	CASSDYRGPTTNEKLFF
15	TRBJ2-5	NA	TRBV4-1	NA	TGCGCCAGCAGCCAACTCGGGGGTCTCCAAGAGACCCAGTACTTC	CASSQLGGLQETQYF
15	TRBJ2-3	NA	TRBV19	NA	TGTGCCAGCTCCCGCGTGGGGGCCGGCACAGATACGCAGTATTTT	CASSRVGAGTDTQYF
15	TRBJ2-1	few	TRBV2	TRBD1	TGTGCCAGCAGTGATGAGACAGGGATATACAATGAGCAGTTCTTC	CASSDETGIYNEQFF